Listed below are T cell receptor beta chains from one sample, sequenced in a study of T cell repertoires in ileal Crohn's disease. Sequencing was performed with immunoSEQ multiplex PCR; in TCRdb, only in-frame clones are kept and a portion is missing. The data show approximately 12,000 clones, around 80% seen once. Sequenced material: ileal tissue. These receptor sequences come from an adult with Crohn's disease. Both conserved end residues are part of each CDR3. Fields, in order: V gene, J gene, clone size, D gene, CDR3 length, CDR3 DNA, CDR3 protein. D genes are given only for firm matches. Clone size appears in some rows only: once, few, many, or a class for an expanded clone.

V gene: TRBV6-1
J gene: TRBJ1-2
clone size: -
D gene: -
CDR3 length: 12
CDR3 DNA: TGTGCCACCACCCCAGGAGGCTATGGCTACACCTTC
CDR3 protein: CATTPGGYGYTF

V gene: TRBV28
J gene: TRBJ2-3
clone size: -
D gene: TRBD2
CDR3 length: 17
CDR3 DNA: TGTGCCAGCCAGACTAGCGGGGGGTGGAAGACGGGCGATACGCAGTATTTT
CDR3 protein: CASQTSGGWKTGDTQYF

V gene: TRBV10-3
J gene: TRBJ2-7
clone size: -
D gene: TRBD1
CDR3 length: 15
CDR3 DNA: TGTGCCATCAGTGGAGATGACAGGGACCCTTACGAGCAGTACTTC
CDR3 protein: CAISGDDRDPYEQYF

V gene: TRBV7-9
J gene: TRBJ2-5
clone size: few
D gene: TRBD1
CDR3 length: 14
CDR3 DNA: TGTGCCAGCAGCGGACAGGGGAGGGGGGAGACCCAGTACTTC
CDR3 protein: CASSGQGRGETQYF

V gene: TRBV15
J gene: TRBJ1-2
clone size: -
D gene: TRBD1
CDR3 length: 17
CDR3 DNA: TGTGCCACCAGCAGTTTACAGGGGATTCTATCAATTGCTGGCTACACCTTC
CDR3 protein: CATSSLQGILSIAGYTF

V gene: TRBV13
J gene: TRBJ1-1
clone size: -
D gene: TRBD1
CDR3 length: 11
CDR3 DNA: TGTGCCAGCAGCACAGGGGGGGGGCGAGACTTT
CDR3 protein: CASSTGGGRDF

V gene: TRBV18
J gene: TRBJ1-4
clone size: few
D gene: -
CDR3 length: 16
CDR3 DNA: TGTGCCAGCTCACAAACAGGGTCTGCAACTAATGAAAAACTGTTTTTT
CDR3 protein: CASSQTGSATNEKLFF

V gene: TRBV5-1
J gene: TRBJ2-1
clone size: -
D gene: -
CDR3 length: 15
CDR3 DNA: TGCGCCAGCAGCTTGGGGAGTGGGTTCCTGAGGGGGAAGTTCTTC
CDR3 protein: CASSLGSGFLRGKFF

V gene: TRBV5-1
J gene: TRBJ2-3
clone size: -
D gene: TRBD2
CDR3 length: 14
CDR3 DNA: TGCGCCAGCAGCTTGCTCCGGGGGGAAGATACGCAGTATTTT
CDR3 protein: CASSLLRGEDTQYF

V gene: TRBV4-1
J gene: TRBJ1-1
clone size: -
D gene: TRBD1
CDR3 length: 14
CDR3 DNA: TGCGCCAGCAGCCAAACAGGGGTTGGCACTGAAGCTTTCTTT
CDR3 protein: CASSQTGVGTEAFF

V gene: TRBV11-2
J gene: TRBJ1-5
clone size: -
D gene: -
CDR3 length: 14
CDR3 DNA: TGTGCCAGCAGCCCAACGGGGGGTCTACAGCCCCAGCATTTT
CDR3 protein: CASSPTGGLQPQHF

V gene: TRBV2
J gene: TRBJ2-1
clone size: -
D gene: TRBD2
CDR3 length: 15
CDR3 DNA: TGTGCCAGCAGAGCCGGGACTAGCTCTTACAATGAGCAGTTCTTC
CDR3 protein: CASRAGTSSYNEQFF

V gene: TRBV5-4
J gene: TRBJ2-7
clone size: -
D gene: TRBD1
CDR3 length: 14
CDR3 DNA: TGTGCCAGCAGCGGGGGACAGGGGTCCTACGAGCAGTACTTC
CDR3 protein: CASSGGQGSYEQYF

V gene: TRBV5-6
J gene: TRBJ2-1
clone size: -
D gene: TRBD2
CDR3 length: 15
CDR3 DNA: TGTGCCAGCAGCTTTACTAGCGGGTCGTACAATGAGCAGTTCTTC
CDR3 protein: CASSFTSGSYNEQFF

V gene: TRBV30
J gene: TRBJ2-7
clone size: -
D gene: -
CDR3 length: 14
CDR3 DNA: TGTGCCTGGTGCCGGACATTTTCATCCTACGAGCAGTACTTC
CDR3 protein: CAWCRTFSSYEQYF

V gene: TRBV6-5
J gene: TRBJ1-2
clone size: -
D gene: -
CDR3 length: 15
CDR3 DNA: TGTGCCAGCAGTACCGAGACGGGGAGGTACTATGGCTACACCTTC
CDR3 protein: CASSTETGRYYGYTF

V gene: TRBV4-2
J gene: TRBJ1-3
clone size: few
D gene: -
CDR3 length: 17
CDR3 DNA: TGTGCCAGCAGCCAAAACGTAGGGGCCTCCCTAGGAAACACCATATATTTT
CDR3 protein: CASSQNVGASLGNTIYF

V gene: TRBV19
J gene: TRBJ2-3
clone size: -
D gene: TRBD1
CDR3 length: 15
CDR3 DNA: TGTGCCACGAAAGCTGACAGGGGGCATACAGATACGCAGTATTTT
CDR3 protein: CATKADRGHTDTQYF

V gene: TRBV10-3
J gene: TRBJ1-5
clone size: -
D gene: -
CDR3 length: 13
CDR3 DNA: TGTGCCACTACAGGGTCGCTGGGTCAGCCCCAGCATTTT
CDR3 protein: CATTGSLGQPQHF

V gene: TRBV6-6
J gene: TRBJ1-2
clone size: -
D gene: TRBD1
CDR3 length: 12
CDR3 DNA: TGTGCCACCGGGGACAGACTCTATGGCTACACCTTC
CDR3 protein: CATGDRLYGYTF

V gene: TRBV5-4
J gene: TRBJ1-2
clone size: -
D gene: TRBD1
CDR3 length: 13
CDR3 DNA: TGTGCCAGCAGCTCGCAGGGGGAGTATGGCTACACCTTC
CDR3 protein: CASSSQGEYGYTF

V gene: TRBV6-6
J gene: TRBJ2-5
clone size: -
D gene: TRBD2
CDR3 length: 16
CDR3 DNA: TGTGCCAGCAGTTATGGGGGGGAGGGGTACCAAGAGACCCAGTACTTC
CDR3 protein: CASSYGGEGYQETQYF

V gene: TRBV7-2
J gene: TRBJ2-7
clone size: -
D gene: TRBD2
CDR3 length: 15
CDR3 DNA: TGTGCCAGCAGCTTAGACGAGGGAGGGCCTTACGAGCAGTACTTC
CDR3 protein: CASSLDEGGPYEQYF

V gene: TRBV18
J gene: TRBJ2-7
clone size: once
D gene: -
CDR3 length: 15
CDR3 DNA: TGTGCCAGCTCACCAATGGCAGTCGATCCCTACGAGCAGTACTTC
CDR3 protein: CASSPMAVDPYEQYF

V gene: TRBV18
J gene: TRBJ1-6
clone size: -
D gene: TRBD1
CDR3 length: 15
CDR3 DNA: TGTGCCAGCTCACCGTCCGGGACAGGGAATTCACCCCTCCACTTT
CDR3 protein: CASSPSGTGNSPLHF

V gene: TRBV27
J gene: TRBJ2-1
clone size: -
D gene: TRBD2
CDR3 length: 14
CDR3 DNA: TGTGCCAGCAAAGCTAGCGGGGGGGGCAATGAGCAGTTCTTC
CDR3 protein: CASKASGGGNEQFF

V gene: TRBV27
J gene: TRBJ2-6
clone size: -
D gene: -
CDR3 length: 18
CDR3 DNA: TGTGCCAGCACTTGGGGAACGGACAGATTCTCTGGGGCCAACGTCCTGACTTTC
CDR3 protein: CASTWGTDRFSGANVLTF

V gene: TRBV30
J gene: TRBJ2-5
clone size: -
D gene: TRBD1
CDR3 length: 15
CDR3 DNA: TGTGCCTGGAGTATGGGACAGGGGGCGCGGGAGACCCAGTACTTC
CDR3 protein: CAWSMGQGARETQYF

V gene: TRBV7-9
J gene: TRBJ2-7
clone size: -
D gene: TRBD1
CDR3 length: 15
CDR3 DNA: TGTGCCAGCAGCCCCGGACAGGGGCTCCCCTACGAGCAGTACTTC
CDR3 protein: CASSPGQGLPYEQYF

V gene: TRBV28
J gene: TRBJ2-7
clone size: -
D gene: TRBD1
CDR3 length: 15
CDR3 DNA: TGTGCCAGCACCCCATCAGGGACAGGGGGTGACGAGCAGTACTTC
CDR3 protein: CASTPSGTGGDEQYF

V gene: TRBV25-1
J gene: TRBJ1-4
clone size: few
D gene: -
CDR3 length: 15
CDR3 DNA: TGTGCCAGCAGTGGTAACAGGGCAACTAATGAAAAACTGTTTTTT
CDR3 protein: CASSGNRATNEKLFF

V gene: TRBV7-2
J gene: TRBJ1-6
clone size: -
D gene: -
CDR3 length: 14
CDR3 DNA: TGTGCCAGCAGCTTAGGGGCAGGATCCTCACCCCTCCACTTT
CDR3 protein: CASSLGAGSSPLHF

V gene: TRBV9
J gene: TRBJ1-2
clone size: -
D gene: -
CDR3 length: 15
CDR3 DNA: TGTGCCAGCAGGTTTACCGGGTCTCTTAACTATGGCTACACCTTC
CDR3 protein: CASRFTGSLNYGYTF

V gene: TRBV11-3
J gene: TRBJ2-7
clone size: -
D gene: TRBD1
CDR3 length: 13
CDR3 DNA: TGTGCCAGCAGCATACAGGGGTCTAGGGAGCAGTACTTC
CDR3 protein: CASSIQGSREQYF

V gene: TRBV2
J gene: TRBJ1-2
clone size: -
D gene: -
CDR3 length: 14
CDR3 DNA: TGTGCCAGCAGTGTCAGGGACATTTCAAATGGCTACACCTTC
CDR3 protein: CASSVRDISNGYTF

V gene: TRBV2
J gene: TRBJ1-5
clone size: -
D gene: -
CDR3 length: 11
CDR3 DNA: TGTGCCAGCAGTCATGATCAGCCCCAGCATTTT
CDR3 protein: CASSHDQPQHF

V gene: TRBV19
J gene: TRBJ2-3
clone size: -
D gene: TRBD2
CDR3 length: 15
CDR3 DNA: TGTGCCAGTAAAGCGGGGACGACTAGCACAGATACGCAGTATTTT
CDR3 protein: CASKAGTTSTDTQYF

V gene: TRBV6-1
J gene: TRBJ1-6
clone size: -
D gene: TRBD1
CDR3 length: 14
CDR3 DNA: TGTGCCGGACAGGGGGCGACTGGTAATTCACCCCTCCACTTT
CDR3 protein: CAGQGATGNSPLHF

V gene: TRBV2
J gene: TRBJ1-6
clone size: once
D gene: TRBD1
CDR3 length: 15
CDR3 DNA: TGTGCCAGCAGTCCGCTCGACAGGGGAAATTCACCCCTCCACTTT
CDR3 protein: CASSPLDRGNSPLHF

V gene: TRBV7-8
J gene: TRBJ2-1
clone size: -
D gene: -
CDR3 length: 13
CDR3 DNA: TGTGCCAGCAGCTTAAACAGGAACAATGAGCAGTTCTTC
CDR3 protein: CASSLNRNNEQFF

V gene: TRBV11-3
J gene: TRBJ2-7
clone size: -
D gene: TRBD2
CDR3 length: 14
CDR3 DNA: TGTGCCAGCAGCTTCATAGCGGGAGCTGGCGAGCAGTACTTC
CDR3 protein: CASSFIAGAGEQYF

V gene: TRBV11-3
J gene: TRBJ2-5
clone size: once
D gene: -
CDR3 length: 17
CDR3 DNA: TGTGCCAGCAGCTTAAACCTCGGCGGAGGCCAACGAGAGACCCAGTACTTC
CDR3 protein: CASSLNLGGGQRETQYF

V gene: TRBV7-9
J gene: TRBJ1-6
clone size: -
D gene: TRBD1
CDR3 length: 15
CDR3 DNA: TGTGCCAGCAGCGTCTCCGGGACAGGGGGATCACCCCTCCACTTT
CDR3 protein: CASSVSGTGGSPLHF